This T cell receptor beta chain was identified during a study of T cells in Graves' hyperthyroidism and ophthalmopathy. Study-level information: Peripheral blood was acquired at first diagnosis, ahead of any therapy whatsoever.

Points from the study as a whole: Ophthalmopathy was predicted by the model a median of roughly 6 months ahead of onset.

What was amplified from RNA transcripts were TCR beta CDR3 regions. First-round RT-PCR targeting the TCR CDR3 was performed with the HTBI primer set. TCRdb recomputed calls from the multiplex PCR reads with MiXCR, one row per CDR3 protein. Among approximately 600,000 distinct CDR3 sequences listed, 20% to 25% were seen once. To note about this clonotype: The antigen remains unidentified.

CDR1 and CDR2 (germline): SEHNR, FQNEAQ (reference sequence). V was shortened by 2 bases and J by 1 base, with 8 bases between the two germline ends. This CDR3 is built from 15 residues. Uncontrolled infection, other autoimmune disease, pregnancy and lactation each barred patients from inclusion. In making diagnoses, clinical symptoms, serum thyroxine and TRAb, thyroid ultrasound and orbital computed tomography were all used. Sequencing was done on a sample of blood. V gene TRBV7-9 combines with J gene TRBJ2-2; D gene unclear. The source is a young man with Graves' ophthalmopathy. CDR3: CASSLSAGNTGELFF. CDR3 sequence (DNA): TGTGCCAGCAGCTTATCGGCAGGGAACACCGGGGAGCTGTTTTTT.